This T cell receptor beta chain was sequenced in a study of pediatric ulcerative colitis. During colonoscopy, one to two rectal pinch biopsies were collected. Controls: normal colonoscopy findings, no IBD within the following year. Overall study results and limits: Blood-rectal clonal overlap within each person was significantly higher in ulcerative colitis patients than controls. In rectum, acute severe colitis had expanded clones and less diversity.

The ends lost 2 bases at V and 4 bases at J; junction bases unmatched: 9. Germline CDR1 reads KGHSH; CDR2 reads LQKENI. This CDR3 has 16 residues. Samples were sequenced at Survey level, maximum 500,000 reads. Generated by immunoSEQ multiplex PCR, the TCRdb table keeps only in-frame clones and is missing some. The sample has approximately 17,000 clones, 70% to 80% seen once. A note on this clone: Its matching antigen is unknown.

The source material was gut tissue. The chain is built from TRBV18 and TRBJ1-1; 8 bases fit TRBD1. The sequence derives from a boy aged 5-17 years who was a control in a study of pediatric ulcerative colitis. CDR3 DNA sequence: TGTGCCAGCTCACCAGAGACAGGGGAACTTAGCACTGAAGCTTTCTTT. Protein product: CASSPETGELSTEAFF.